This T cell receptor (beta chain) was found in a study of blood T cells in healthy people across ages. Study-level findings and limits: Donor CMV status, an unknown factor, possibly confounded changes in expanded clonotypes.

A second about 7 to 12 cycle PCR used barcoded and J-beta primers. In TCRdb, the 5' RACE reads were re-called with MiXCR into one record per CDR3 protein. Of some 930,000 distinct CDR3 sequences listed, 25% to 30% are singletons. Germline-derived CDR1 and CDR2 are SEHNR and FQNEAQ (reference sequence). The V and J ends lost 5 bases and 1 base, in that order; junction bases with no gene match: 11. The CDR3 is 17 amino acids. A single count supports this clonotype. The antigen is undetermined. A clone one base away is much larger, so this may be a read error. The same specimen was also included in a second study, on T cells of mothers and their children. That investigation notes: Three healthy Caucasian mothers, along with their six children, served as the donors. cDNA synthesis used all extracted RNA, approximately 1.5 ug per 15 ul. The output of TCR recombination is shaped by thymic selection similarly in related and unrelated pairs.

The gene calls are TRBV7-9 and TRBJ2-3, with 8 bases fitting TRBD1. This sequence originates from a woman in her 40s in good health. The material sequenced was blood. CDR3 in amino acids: CASSRPFQTGGTDTQYF. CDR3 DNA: TGTGCCAGCAGCCGACCTTTCCAGACAGGGGGCACAGATACGCAGTATTTT.